This T cell receptor beta chain was recovered during a study of regulatory T cells in long-lasting Graves disease. General observations from the study: Patients with persistent disease showed a bias toward TRBV28, TRBJ1-2 and TRBJ2-5.

Points on this clonotype: The antigen is undetermined.

As for time point: newly diagnosed GD, antithyroid drugs for less than 3 months. The TCR library used RNA extracted from PBMCs. CDR3-region Arm-PCR and iRepertoire HTBI primers produced the TCR beta libraries. TCRdb passed the multiplex PCR reads through MiXCR, listing each CDR3 protein once. In the table there are 500,000 to 700,000 distinct CDR3 sequences, 16% of which are singletons. Germline V gene data show CDR1 as SGHTS and CDR2 as YDEGEE. Trimming took 4 bases from V and 1 from J, leaving 13 bases between them. The CDR3 length is 15 residues. This sample was also put to use in a study of T cells in Graves' hyperthyroidism and ophthalmopathy. According to that study: Uncontrolled infection, other autoimmune disease, pregnancy or lactation excluded patients. When the TCR CDR3 underwent first-round RT-PCR, the HTBI primer set was used. Model-based prediction identified ophthalmopathy a median 6.5 months prior to its onset.

The chain links TRBV5-8 to TRBJ2-3; D is perhaps TRBD1 (7 bases). This sequence was found in a woman in her thirties with Graves disease. Sequenced here: peripheral blood mononuclear cells (PBMCs), sampled at new diagnosis, from a patient treated with antithyroid drugs. The CDR3 here is CASSRGTDRTDTQYF. CDR3 nucleotide sequence: TGTGCCAGCAGCCGGGGGACAGACCGCACAGATACGCAGTATTTT.